The sequence of this TCR beta chain was determined in a study of cytomegalovirus exposure and HLA in healthy donors. Points from the study as a whole: In a later analysis, HLA-associated TCR beta chains were more clonally expanded than equally common others. The sole available immune exposure information was CMV serostatus. Within an earlier analysis, most TCR beta V segments proved productive either about 90% or about 30% of the time.

Primers: 60 Vbeta forward and 13 Jbeta reverse. Only in-frame clones appear in the TCRdb table, and some are missing; sequencing was by immunoSEQ multiplex PCR. The repertoire includes approximately 160,000 clones, 75% to 85% of them detected once, and approximately 0.87% sits in the top ten. CDR3 size: 14 residues. Per the germline V gene, CDR1 is MNHNS and CDR2 is SASEGT. Trimming pared 7 bases from V and 1 base from J, leaving 14 bases between. Details on this clone: Antigen specificity is unknown.

The receptor comes from a girl aged 2 to 9 in good health and CMV-seropositive. The genes are TRBV6-1 and TRBJ2-7; D remains unclear. The sequenced material came from PBMCs. The CDR3 sequence: CASITRSGSYEQYF. In DNA form, the CDR3 reads TGTGCCAGCATCACCCGGTCGGGTTCCTACGAGCAGTACTTC.